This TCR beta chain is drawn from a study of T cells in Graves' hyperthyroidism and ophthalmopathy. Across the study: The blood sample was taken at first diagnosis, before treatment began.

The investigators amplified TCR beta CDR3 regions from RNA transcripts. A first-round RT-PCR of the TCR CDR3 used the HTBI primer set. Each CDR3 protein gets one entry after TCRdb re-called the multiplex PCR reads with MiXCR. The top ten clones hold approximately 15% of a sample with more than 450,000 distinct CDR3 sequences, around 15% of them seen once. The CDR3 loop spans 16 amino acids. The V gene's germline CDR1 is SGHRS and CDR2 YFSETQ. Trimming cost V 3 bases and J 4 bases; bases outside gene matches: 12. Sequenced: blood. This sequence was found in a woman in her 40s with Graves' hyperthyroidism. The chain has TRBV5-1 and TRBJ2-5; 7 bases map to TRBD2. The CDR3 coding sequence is TGCGCCAGCAGCTCCGGGGGTTCCTCGGGGGGAGAGACCCAGTACTTC. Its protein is CASSSGGSSGGETQYF.